One sample yielded the 9 T cell receptor beta chains listed below, sequenced in a study of technical replicates of blood from a handful of donors. TCRdb's copy holds only in-frame clones and misses some; the assay was immunoSEQ multiplex PCR. The sample holds 65,000 to 80,000 clones, 96% seen once. The specimen was T cells isolated from PBMCs. The receptors shown here come from a human donor in good health.

V usage is TRBV4-3 and J usage is TRBJ1-1; 10 bases are shared with TRBD1. The CDR3 runs to 15 residues. Germline loops: CDR1 LGHNA, CDR2 YSLEER. Germline trimming cut 4 bases from V and 5 bases from J; bases unmatched to any gene: 7. CDR3 DNA: TGCGCCAGCAGCCGAGTGGGACAGGGGAGGACTGAAGCTTTCTTT. This gives the protein CASSRVGQGRTEAFF.

The rearrangement links TRBV5-1 to TRBJ1-2; TRBD1 aligns across 8 bases. The CDR3 consists of 13 residues. V lost 4 bases and J lost 8; bases outside the gene matches: 7. The V gene's germline CDR1 is SGHRS and CDR2 YFSETQ. DNA for the CDR3: TGCGCCAGCAGCGAAGGACAGGGTGGCGGCTACACCTTC. Translating it yields CASSEGQGGGYTF.

As DNA, the CDR3 is TGTGCCAGCAGTTTACCGACTAGCGGGAGGGCCTATGCCAAAAACATTCAGTACTTC. Translating it yields CASSLPTSGRAYAKNIQYF. The V call is TRBV28, the J call TRBJ2-4, with 14 bases identical to TRBD2. V gave up 2 bases and J gave up 1 base; unmatched junction bases: 7. Germline lookup yields CDR1 MDHEN and CDR2 SYDVKM. The CDR3 has 19 amino acids.

This sequence joins TRBV9 and TRBJ2-2; 7 bases are a match to TRBD1. V gave up 4 bases and J gave up 4 bases; unmatched junction bases: 4. Germline CDR1 reads SGDLS; CDR2 reads YYNGEE. CDR3 length equals 14 residues. CDR3 DNA: TGTGCCAGCAGCATTTCAGGGGGCACCGGGGAGCTGTTTTTT. It is translated as CASSISGGTGELFF.

The chain carries TRBV6-5 and TRBJ2-7, with D maybe TRBD2 (5 bases). V lost 11 bases and J 3 bases, leaving 14 bases between the germline ends. From germline, CDR1 is MNHEY and CDR2 SVGAGI. This CDR3 is 12 amino acids long. CDR3 in DNA: TGTGCCTCTCTGGGGAGTCTCTACGAGCAGTACTTC. It codes for CASLGSLYEQYF.

The chain combines TRBV11-3 with TRBJ1-4; possible D gene TRBD1, 5 bases. Trimming cost V 3 bases and J 2 bases, with 7 bases left between them. Germline V gene data show CDR1 as SGHNT and CDR2 as YENEEA. CDR3 length: 14 amino acids. In nucleotides, the CDR3 is TGTGCCAGCAGCTTCAGGGTGACTAATGAAAAACTGTTTTTT. As protein: CASSFRVTNEKLFF.

The chain employs TRBV7-6 and TRBJ2-3, with a weak D call TRBD2 (6 bases). The CDR3 totals 14 residues. V dropped 4 bases and J dropped 6 bases, with 14 bases sitting between them. Germline-derived CDR1 and CDR2 are SGHVS and FNYEAQ. This CDR3 is CASSSPTGADTQYF. CDR3 DNA sequence: TGTGCCAGCAGCTCACCTACGGGAGCGGATACGCAGTATTTT.

The chain recombines TRBV6-5 with TRBJ1-2, with 9 bases fitting TRBD1. This CDR3 contains 16 residues. The trim removed 1 base at V and 8 bases at J, leaving 11 bases unmatched. From germline, CDR1 is MNHEY and CDR2 SVGAGI. The CDR3 DNA sequence: TGTGCCAGCAGTTACTATCGGACAGGGGCTGTAGGGGGCTACACCTTC. The encoded protein is CASSYYRTGAVGGYTF.

The V call is TRBV5-1, the J call TRBJ2-5; 7 nucleotides agree with TRBD2. Germline-derived CDR1 and CDR2 are SGHRS and YFSETQ. Trimming removed 3 bases from V and 3 bases from J; junction bases left unmatched: 8. This CDR3 contains 15 residues. CDR3 nucleotide sequence: TGCGCCAGCAGCTCCCCCCACGGGGGGAAAGAGACCCAGTACTTC. This encodes CASSSPHGGKETQYF.